This T cell receptor beta chain was retrieved from a study of blood T cells in healthy people across ages. Overall study context: With template switching, about one barcoded beta molecule was captured per two T cells.

It was with a sample-barcoded 5' primer and a J-beta primer mix that a second PCR of roughly 6 to 11 cycles was run. TCRdb reanalysed the 5' RACE reads using MiXCR and keeps one entry per CDR3 protein. This repertoire shows approximately 760,000 distinct CDR3 sequences, 20% to 30% found once; its top ten account for 9.4%. The V end lost 1 base, the J end lost 0 bases, and 10 bases lay between the germline ends. CDR1 is DFQATT, CDR2 SNEGSKA, per germline (reference sequence). CDR3 length: 14 residues. The same data also went into a second study, on T cells of mothers and their children. From that paper: Mothers yielded over 8 million CDR3 reads, children around 3.3 million each.

Sequenced sample: blood. This TCR was recovered from a boy between 10 and 17 years old in good health. The J gene is TRBJ2-7, the V gene TRBV20-1; maybe TRBD2 (5 bases). CDR3 in DNA: TGCAGTGCTAGAGTACGGGGAATCTCCTACGAGCAGTACTTC. Its translation: CSARVRGISYEQYF.